A selection of T cell receptor beta chains follows, all from one sample in a study of shared clonotypes between healthy human individuals. Repertoires were generated with immunoSEQ multiplex PCR, while TCRdb's copy carries only in-frame clones and drops some. The table includes some 740,000 clones, 85% to 95% detected once. Sample: naive CD8+ T cells sorted from blood. These receptors were taken from a man aged 25 to 40 in good health. CDR3s include the opening cysteine and the closing phenylalanine or tryptophan. A D gene is named only where the DNA matches it firmly. Clone size is shown for a subset of rows, as once, few, many or a class of expanded clone.

clone_size,d_call,v_call,j_call,cdr3_aa,cdr3_nt
NA,TRBD2,TRBV11-2,TRBJ2-7,CASSLVASGNHEQYF,TGTGCCAGCAGCTTAGTCGCTAGCGGGAACCACGAGCAGTACTTC
NA,TRBD1,TRBV7-9,TRBJ2-5,CASSADRSMGKTQYF,TGTGCCAGCAGCGCGGACAGGTCAATGGGTAAGACCCAGTACTTC
NA,NA,TRBV6-5,TRBJ2-1,CASSYGSNNEQFF,TGTGCCAGCAGTTACGGGTCAAACAATGAGCAGTTCTTC
NA,NA,TRBV5-6,TRBJ2-7,CASTRAGEQYF,TGTGCCAGCACGAGGGCGGGCGAGCAGTACTTC
once,NA,TRBV5-6,TRBJ1-2,CASSLASISGYTF,TGTGCCAGCAGCTTGGCGTCCATATCCGGCTACACCTTC
NA,NA,TRBV9,TRBJ2-7,CASSVAGTAYEQYF,TGTGCCAGCAGCGTAGCGGGGACCGCCTACGAGCAGTACTTC
NA,NA,TRBV6-6,TRBJ2-3,CASSLNIGTDTQYF,TGTGCCAGCAGTTTGAATATAGGAACAGATACGCAGTATTTT
few,NA,TRBV9,TRBJ2-2,CASSGGELFF,TGTGCCAGCAGCGGCGGGGAGCTGTTTTTT
few,NA,TRBV7-9,TRBJ1-1,CASSLDWDKNTEAFF,TGTGCCAGCAGCTTAGACTGGGACAAGAACACTGAAGCTTTCTTT
NA,TRBD2,TRBV4-1,TRBJ2-7,CASSQNGGRYEQYF,TGCGCCAGCAGCCAAAATGGCGGGAGATACGAGCAGTACTTC
NA,NA,TRBV9,TRBJ2-1,CASSGAYNEQFF,TGTGCCAGTTCGGGGGCCTACAATGAGCAGTTCTTC
NA,NA,TRBV6-1,TRBJ1-1,CASSEAYLYMNTEAFF,TGTGCCAGCAGTGAAGCGTACCTCTACATGAACACTGAAGCTTTCTTT
NA,NA,TRBV5-6,TRBJ2-1,CASSWESYEQFF,TGTGCCAGCAGCTGGGAGTCCTATGAGCAGTTCTTC
NA,NA,TRBV5-8,TRBJ1-5,CASSLNQPQHF,TGTGCCAGCAGCTTAAATCAGCCCCAGCATTTT
NA,NA,TRBV5-1,TRBJ2-7,CASSTGTGYEQYF,TGCGCCAGCTCGACCGGGACTGGGTACGAGCAGTACTTC
NA,NA,TRBV2,TRBJ2-7,CASRGDFGEQYF,TGTGCCAGCAGGGGGGACTTTGGAGAGCAGTACTTC
NA,NA,TRBV7-9,TRBJ1-2,CASSFIGGPEDYGYTF,TGTGCCAGCAGCTTTATTGGTGGACCAGAAGACTATGGCTACACCTTC
NA,NA,TRBV2,TRBJ2-3,CAGGWQGTTDTQYF,TGTGCCGGGGGATGGCAGGGGACGACAGATACGCAGTATTTT
NA,NA,TRBV27,TRBJ2-5,CASSFGTLTQETQYF,TGTGCCAGCAGTTTCGGAACCCTAACACAAGAGACCCAGTACTTC
NA,NA,TRBV14,TRBJ2-3,CASSQEFPVRDTQYF,TGTGCCAGCAGCCAAGAATTCCCAGTGAGGGATACGCAGTATTTT